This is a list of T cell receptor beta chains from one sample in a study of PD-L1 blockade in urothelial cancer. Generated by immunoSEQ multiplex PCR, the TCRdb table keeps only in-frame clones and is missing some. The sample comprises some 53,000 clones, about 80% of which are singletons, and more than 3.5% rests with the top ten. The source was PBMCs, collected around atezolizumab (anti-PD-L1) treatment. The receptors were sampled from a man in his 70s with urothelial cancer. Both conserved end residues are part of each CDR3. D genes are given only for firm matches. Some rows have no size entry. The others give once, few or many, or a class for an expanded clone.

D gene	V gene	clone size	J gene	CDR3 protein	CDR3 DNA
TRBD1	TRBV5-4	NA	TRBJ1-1	CASSSDRGNTEAFF	TGTGCCAGCAGCTCGGACAGGGGTAACACTGAAGCTTTCTTT
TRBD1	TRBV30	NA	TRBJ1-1	CAWSLIRTGRTEAFF	TGTGCCTGGAGTCTGATCCGGACAGGGAGGACTGAAGCTTTCTTT
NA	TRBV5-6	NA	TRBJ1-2	CASSDSEGTNYGYTF	TGTGCCAGCAGTGACAGCGAAGGGACTAACTATGGCTACACCTTC
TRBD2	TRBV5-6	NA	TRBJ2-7	CASSVYSGSFYEQYF	TGTGCCAGCAGCGTATATAGCGGGAGCTTCTACGAGCAGTACTTC
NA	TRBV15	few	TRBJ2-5	CATSRGWAPRQYF	TGTGCCACCAGCAGAGGCTGGGCACCTCGCCAGTACTTC
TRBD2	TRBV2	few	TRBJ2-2	CASNGGVGTGELFF	TGTGCCAGCAACGGGGGGGTAGGAACCGGGGAGCTGTTTTTT
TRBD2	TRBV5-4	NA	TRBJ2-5	CASSLELATLKETQYF	TGTGCCAGCAGCTTGGAACTAGCGACCCTAAAAGAGACCCAGTACTTC
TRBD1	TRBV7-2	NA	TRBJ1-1	CASSFDRGSTEAFF	TGTGCCAGCAGCTTCGACAGGGGATCCACTGAAGCTTTCTTT
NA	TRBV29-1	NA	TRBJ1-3	CSVEGTASGNTIYF	TGCAGCGTTGAAGGGACAGCCTCTGGAAACACCATATATTTT
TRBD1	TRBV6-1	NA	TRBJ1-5	CASLETGGGQPQHF	TGTGCCAGCCTTGAGACAGGGGGCGGGCAGCCCCAGCATTTT
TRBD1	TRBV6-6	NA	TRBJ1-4	CASSFADRGNEKLFF	TGTGCCAGCAGTTTCGCGGACAGGGGGAATGAAAAACTGTTTTTT
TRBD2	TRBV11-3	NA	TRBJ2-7	CASSLVASGRYEQYF	TGTGCCAGCAGCTTAGTGGCTAGCGGGCGCTACGAGCAGTACTTC
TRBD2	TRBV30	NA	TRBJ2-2	CAWSPRLAGPLNTGELFF	TGTGCCTGGAGTCCCCGACTAGCGGGACCCTTGAACACCGGGGAGCTGTTTTTT
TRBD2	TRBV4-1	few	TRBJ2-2	CASSSGLAGGLGELFF	TGCGCCAGCAGCTCTGGACTAGCGGGGGGGCTCGGGGAGCTGTTTTTT
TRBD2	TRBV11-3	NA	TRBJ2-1	CASSATSGGPVSYNEQFF	TGTGCCAGCAGCGCAACTAGCGGGGGTCCTGTGTCCTACAATGAGCAGTTCTTC
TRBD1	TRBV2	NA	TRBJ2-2	CASSYRQGAGVNTGELFF	TGTGCCAGCAGTTACCGACAGGGGGCAGGCGTGAACACCGGGGAGCTGTTTTTT
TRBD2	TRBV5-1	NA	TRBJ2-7	CASSLAISGNAYEQYF	TGCGCCAGCAGCTTGGCGATTAGCGGGAACGCCTACGAGCAGTACTTC
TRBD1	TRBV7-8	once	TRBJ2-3	CASSLDRGGDTQYF	TGTGCCAGCAGCTTGGACAGGGGTGGGGATACGCAGTATTTT
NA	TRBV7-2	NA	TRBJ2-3	CASSSRGTGTDTQYF	TGTGCCAGCAGCTCGCGGGGCACCGGCACAGATACGCAGTATTTT
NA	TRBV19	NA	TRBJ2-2	CASSPRLITGELFF	TGTGCCAGTAGTCCCCGACTTATCACCGGGGAGCTGTTTTTT
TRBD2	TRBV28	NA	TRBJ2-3	CATEPGGRDTQYF	TGTGCCACCGAACCGGGAGGGCGGGATACGCAGTATTTT
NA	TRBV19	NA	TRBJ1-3	CASSTVGNTIYF	TGTGCCAGTAGTACGGTCGGAAACACCATATATTTT
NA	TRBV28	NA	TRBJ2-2	CATKAGAQTRELFF	TGTGCAACGAAAGCTGGGGCGCAAACCCGGGAGCTGTTTTTT
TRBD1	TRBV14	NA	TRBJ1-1	CASSPRDRGTLNTEAFF	TGTGCCAGCAGCCCCCGGGACAGGGGTACCCTGAACACTGAAGCTTTCTTT
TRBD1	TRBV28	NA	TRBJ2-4	CASSFRDRAAKNIQYF	TGTGCCAGCAGTTTTCGGGACAGGGCGGCCAAAAACATTCAGTACTTC
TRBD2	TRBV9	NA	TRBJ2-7	CASSEGLAGVEEQYF	TGTGCCAGCAGCGAGGGACTAGCGGGAGTCGAAGAGCAGTACTTC
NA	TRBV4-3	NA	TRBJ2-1	CASSHRDLDLSYNEQFF	TGCGCCAGCAGCCATAGAGACTTAGATCTCTCCTACAATGAGCAGTTCTTC